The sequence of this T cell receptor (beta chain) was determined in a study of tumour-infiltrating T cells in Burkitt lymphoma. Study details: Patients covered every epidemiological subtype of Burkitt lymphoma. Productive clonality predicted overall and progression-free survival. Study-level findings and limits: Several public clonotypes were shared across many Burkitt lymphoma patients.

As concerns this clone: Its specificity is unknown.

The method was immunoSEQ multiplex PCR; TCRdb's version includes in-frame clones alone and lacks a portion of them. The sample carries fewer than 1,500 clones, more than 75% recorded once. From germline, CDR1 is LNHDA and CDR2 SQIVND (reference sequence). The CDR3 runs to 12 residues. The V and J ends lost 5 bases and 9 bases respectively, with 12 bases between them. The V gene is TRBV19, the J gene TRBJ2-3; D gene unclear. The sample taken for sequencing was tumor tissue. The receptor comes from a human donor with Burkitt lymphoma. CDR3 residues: CASSGSARTQYF. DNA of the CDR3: TGTGCCAGTAGTGGGTCAGCGCGGACGCAGTATTTT.